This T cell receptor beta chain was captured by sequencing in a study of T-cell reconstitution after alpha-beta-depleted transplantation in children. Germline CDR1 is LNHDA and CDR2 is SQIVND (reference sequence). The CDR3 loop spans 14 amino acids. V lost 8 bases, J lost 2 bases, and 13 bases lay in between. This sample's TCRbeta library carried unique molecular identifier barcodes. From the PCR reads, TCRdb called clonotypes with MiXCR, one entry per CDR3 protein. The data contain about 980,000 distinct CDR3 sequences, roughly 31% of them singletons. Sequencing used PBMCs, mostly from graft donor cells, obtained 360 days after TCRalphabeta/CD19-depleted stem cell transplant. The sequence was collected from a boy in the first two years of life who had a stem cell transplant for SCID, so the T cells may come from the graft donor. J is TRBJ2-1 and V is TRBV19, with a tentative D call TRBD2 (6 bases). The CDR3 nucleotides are TGTGCCAGTCGCGCGGGGCCTCCCTACAATGAGCAGTTCTTC. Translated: CASRAGPPYNEQFF.